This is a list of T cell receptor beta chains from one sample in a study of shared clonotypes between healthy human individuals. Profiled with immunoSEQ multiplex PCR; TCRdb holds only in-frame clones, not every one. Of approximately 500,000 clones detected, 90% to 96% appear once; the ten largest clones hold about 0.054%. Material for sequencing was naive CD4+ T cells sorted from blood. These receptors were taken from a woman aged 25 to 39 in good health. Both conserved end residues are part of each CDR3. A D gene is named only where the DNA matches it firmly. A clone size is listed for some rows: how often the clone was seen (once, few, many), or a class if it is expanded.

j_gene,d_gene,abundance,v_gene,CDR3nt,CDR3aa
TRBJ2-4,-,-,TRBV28,TGTGCCAGCAGAGAAGCAAACATTCAGTACTTC,CASREANIQYF
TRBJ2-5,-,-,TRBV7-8,TGTGCCAGCAGCCCCCGGAGGGGGCGCGGGGAGACCCAGTACTTC,CASSPRRGRGETQYF
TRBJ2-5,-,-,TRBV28,TGTGCCAGCAGAAAGGGTCGACTCGAAGAGACCCAGTACTTC,CASRKGRLEETQYF
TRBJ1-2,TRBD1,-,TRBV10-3,TGTGCCATCAGGGGCGGACAGGAGACTAACTATGGCTACACCTTC,CAIRGGQETNYGYTF
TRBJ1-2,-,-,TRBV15,TGTGCCACCAGCAGAGGTGGCACGGAGACCTATGGCTACACCTTC,CATSRGGTETYGYTF
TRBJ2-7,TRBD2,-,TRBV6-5,TGTGCCAGCAGTTACGGGAGCGGGGCCCCCAACGAGCAGTACTTC,CASSYGSGAPNEQYF
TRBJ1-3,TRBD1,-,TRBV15,TGTGCCACCAGCCTCCCCAAAAAGACAGGGACCGGAAACACCATATATTTT,CATSLPKKTGTGNTIYF
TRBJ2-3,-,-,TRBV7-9,TGTGCCAGCAGCTTATATGTCACAGATACGCAGTATTTT,CASSLYVTDTQYF
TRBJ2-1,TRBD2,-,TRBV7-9,TGTGCCAGCAGCTTTGGACTAGCGGGTTACTACAATGAGCAGTTCTTC,CASSFGLAGYYNEQFF
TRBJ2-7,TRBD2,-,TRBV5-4,TGTGCCAGCAGCCCAGAAGCGGGAGGGCTCTACGAGCAGTACTTC,CASSPEAGGLYEQYF
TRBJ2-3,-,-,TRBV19,TGTGCCAGTAGTGGCGGAGCTAGCACAGATACGCAGTATTTT,CASSGGASTDTQYF
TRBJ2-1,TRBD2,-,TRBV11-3,TGTGCCAGCAGCTGGGGAGGGACTAGCGGGAGTTATGAGCAGTTCTTC,CASSWGGTSGSYEQFF
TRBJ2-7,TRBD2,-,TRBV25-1,TGTGCCAGCAGTGATCCCAGCGGGAGCTCCTACGAGCAGTACTTC,CASSDPSGSSYEQYF
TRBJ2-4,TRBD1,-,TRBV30,TGTGCCTGGGCGAGGACAGGGGAACTAAACATTCAGTACTTC,CAWARTGELNIQYF
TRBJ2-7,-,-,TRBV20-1,TGCAGTGTACCAGGGACCTACGAGCAGTACTTC,CSVPGTYEQYF
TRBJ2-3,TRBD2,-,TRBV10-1,TGCGCCAGCAGTGCGGCCGGGACTAGCGGATACACAGATACGCAGTATTTT,CASSAAGTSGYTDTQYF
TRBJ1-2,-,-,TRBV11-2,TGTGCCAGCAGCGTCCCCCAAGGAGGGGGCTACACCTTC,CASSVPQGGGYTF
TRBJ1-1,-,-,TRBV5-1,TGCGCCAGCAGCTCCACTGGGGTAACAGAAGCTTTCTTT,CASSSTGVTEAFF
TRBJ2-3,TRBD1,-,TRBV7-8,TGTGCCAGCACTGTGGGACAGGGGACAGATACGCAGTATTTT,CASTVGQGTDTQYF
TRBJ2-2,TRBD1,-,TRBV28,TGTGCCAGCAAGGGGACAGGGGAAGCCGGGGAGCTGTTTTTT,CASKGTGEAGELFF
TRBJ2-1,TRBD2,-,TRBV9,TGTGCCAGCAGCGTAGTTCCAGCGGGAGCCTACAATGAGCAGTTCTTC,CASSVVPAGAYNEQFF
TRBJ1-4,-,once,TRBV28,TGTGCCAGCAGACGGGACCGCCTTAATGAAAAACTGTTTTTT,CASRRDRLNEKLFF
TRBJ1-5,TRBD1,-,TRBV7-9,TGTGCCAGCAGCCCCGACAGGGGAGGCAATCAGCCCCAGCATTTT,CASSPDRGGNQPQHF
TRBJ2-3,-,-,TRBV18,TGTGCCAGCTCTCTTACTCGGGGGAGCCCTTATTGGACGCAGTATTTT,CASSLTRGSPYWTQYF
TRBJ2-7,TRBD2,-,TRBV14,TGTGCCAGCAGCCAAGATTGGGGACTAGCGGGAACCTACGAGCAGTACTTC,CASSQDWGLAGTYEQYF
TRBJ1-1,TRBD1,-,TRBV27,TGTGCCAGCAGTTTATTTAGGGGACAGCGCGAAGCTTTCTTT,CASSLFRGQREAFF
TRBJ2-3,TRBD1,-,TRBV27,TGTGCCAGCAGTTTATTGGCCAGGGGGCGCACAGATACGCAGTATTTT,CASSLLARGRTDTQYF
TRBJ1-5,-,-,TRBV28,TGTGCCAGCGCAACGGGTTCGAGGCCCCAGCATTTT,CASATGSRPQHF